The 14 T cell receptor beta chains below were found in one sample sequenced in a study of beta chain features in type 1 diabetes. Sequencing targeted expressed TCRB transcripts, as all isolated RNA had been reverse transcribed. Repertoires were generated with immunoSEQ multiplex PCR, while TCRdb's copy carries only in-frame clones and drops some. This table holds 140,000 to 150,000 clones, roughly 53% found once. The sequenced material came from Tregs from blood. Receptor source: a man aged 18 to 30 in good health.

The chain employs TRBV10-3 and TRBJ2-2; 11 positions match TRBD2. V was pared by 10 bases and J by 7 bases, with 5 bases of the junction left unmatched. Germline-derived CDR1 and CDR2 are ENHRY and SYGVKD. The CDR3 is made up of 13 amino acids. As DNA, the CDR3 is TGTGCCACGACTAGCGGGACGAGCGGGGAGCTGTTTTTT. This translates into CATTSGTSGELFF.

The chain carries TRBV29-1 and TRBJ2-5, with D possibly matching TRBD1 (6 bases). Germline V gene data show CDR1 as SQVTM and CDR2 as ANQGSEA. Trimming pared 5 bases from V and 5 bases from J, leaving 15 bases between. This CDR3 is built from 13 residues. For the CDR3, the DNA is TGCAGCGTTCTTACAGGGTTGTGGGAGACCCAGTACTTC. This sequence encodes CSVLTGLWETQYF.

The V call is TRBV9, the J call TRBJ1-1, with TRBD1 matching over 7 bases. V was clipped by 0 bases and J by 4 bases; unmatched bases: 6. The CDR3 has 15 residues. The germline gives CDR1 SGDLS, CDR2 YYNGEE. The CDR3 coding sequence is TGTGCCAGCAGCGTAGTAGACAGGGTGACCACTGAAGCTTTCTTT. As protein: CASSVVDRVTTEAFF. The complete variable domain, with remaining parts taken from reference TRBV9 and TRBJ1-1, reads DSGVTQTPKHLITATGQRVTLRCSPRSGDLSVYWYQQSLDQGLQFLIQYYNGEERAKGNILERFSAQQFPDLHSELNLSSLELGDSALYFCASSVVDRVTTEAFFGQGTRLTVV.

This chain links TRBV6-6 with TRBJ2-7; TRBD2 matches 12 bases. The CDR3 is 14 residues long. V gave up 7 bases and J gave up 4 bases; unmatched junction bases: 5. CDR1 and CDR2 (germline): MNHNY, SVGAGI (reference sequence). DNA of the CDR3: TGTGCCAGCATTTCGACTAGCGGGAGTTACGAGCAGTACTTC. Amino acids: CASISTSGSYEQYF.

There are a few counts of this clone. This chain connects TRBV30 to TRBJ1-1; no firm D call. This CDR3 is built from 11 residues. Germline values: CDR1 GTSNPN, CDR2 SVGIG (reference sequence). The V and J ends lost 4 bases and 4 bases respectively, with 7 bases between them. CDR3 sequence reads: CAWNQATEAFF. The CDR3 DNA follows: TGTGCCTGGAATCAAGCCACTGAAGCTTTCTTT.

This clone was seen a handful of times. This chain connects TRBV19 to TRBJ2-3, with 8 bases aligning to TRBD2. This CDR3 is 15 amino acids long. After removal of 5 bases from V and 0 bases from J, the junction contained 4 bases not matched to a gene. Germline lookup yields CDR1 LNHDA and CDR2 SQIVND (reference sequence). As DNA, the CDR3 is TGTGCCAGTAGTGTCCAGCGGGGGAGCACAGATACGCAGTATTTT. Its translation: CASSVQRGSTDTQYF.

This chain joins TRBV7-3 and TRBJ2-2; 7 bases are shared with TRBD2. V gave up 5 bases and J gave up 0 bases; unmatched junction bases: 3. The V gene's germline CDR1 is SGHTA and CDR2 FQGTGA. The CDR3 totals 15 residues. CDR3 loop: CASSRGRANTGELFF. The CDR3 DNA is TGTGCCAGCAGCCGTGGGAGGGCGAACACCGGGGAGCTGTTTTTT. Supplemented by reference TRBV7-3 and TRBJ2-2, the full variable domain reads GAGVSQTPSNKVTEKGKYVELRCDPISGHTALYWYRQSLGQGPEFLIYFQGTGAADDSGLPNDRFFAVRPEGSVSTLKIQRTERGDSAVYLCASSRGRANTGELFFGEGSRLTVL.

The chain couples TRBV6-6 to TRBJ2-1; weak D call: TRBD2 (6 bases). The CDR3 has 12 residues. V was pared by 6 bases and J by 6 bases, with 9 bases between. Per germline, CDR1 MNHNY and CDR2 SVGAGI (reference sequence). CDR3 sequence: CASRGGVNEQFF. For the CDR3, the DNA is TGTGCCAGCAGGGGGGGAGTCAATGAGCAGTTCTTC.

A note on this clone: Other DNA sequences in this sample translate to the same CDR3. This sequence joins TRBV10-3 and TRBJ2-5; 7 nucleotides agree with TRBD1. The ends lost 6 bases at V and 1 base at J; junction bases unmatched: 2. Germline CDR1 reads ENHRY; CDR2 reads SYGVKD. This CDR3 contains 13 residues. The CDR3 loop is CAIRGQLQETQYF. In DNA, the CDR3 is TGTGCCATCAGGGGACAGCTCCAAGAGACCCAGTACTTC.

This chain connects TRBV4-2 to TRBJ2-7; tentative D call: TRBD1 (6 bases). The V end lost 4 bases, the J end lost 3 bases, and 28 bases lay between the germline ends. Germline V CDR1 and CDR2: LGHNA, YNFKEQ. The CDR3 is 19 residues long. CDR3 residues: CASSPTLRPQGQKNYEQYF. CDR3 sequence (DNA): TGTGCCAGCAGCCCTACCCTAAGGCCTCAGGGGCAAAAAAACTACGAGCAGTACTTC.

This clone was seen a few times. The chain joins TRBV28 to TRBJ2-7; D remains unclear. This CDR3 is 12 amino acids long. Trimming took off 4 bases at V and 7 bases at J, with 11 bases between the two ends. From germline, CDR1 is MDHEN and CDR2 SYDVKM. CDR3 region: CASSYSIGEQYF. Here the CDR3 DNA reads TGTGCCAGCAGTTATTCTATCGGGGAGCAGTACTTC. Filled out from reference TRBV28 and TRBJ2-7, the complete variable domain reads DVKVTQSSRYLVKRTGEKVFLECVQDMDHENMFWYRQDPGLGLRLIYFSYDVKMKEKGDIPEGYSVSREKKERFSLILESASTNQTSMYLCASSYSIGEQYFGPGTRLTVT.

In DNA form, the CDR3 reads TGCGCCAGCAGCTCCGTAGGGGCTGGGGCCAACGTCCTGACTTTC. Translated, it gives CASSSVGAGANVLTF. This chain joins TRBV5-1 and TRBJ2-6; tentatively, D is TRBD1 (5 bases). The germline V and J ends were trimmed by 3 bases and 2 bases, with 9 bases remaining between them. This CDR3 comprises 15 residues. Germline lookup yields CDR1 SGHRS and CDR2 YFSETQ.

The V gene is TRBV7-2, the J gene TRBJ2-3; no definite D call. Germline V lookup: CDR1 SGHTA, CDR2 FQGNSA. Trimming removed 4 bases from V and 0 bases from J, with 8 bases in between. The CDR3 totals 14 residues. Written as DNA, the CDR3 is TGTGCCAGCAGCTCCCTTACTAGCACAGATACGCAGTATTTT. It specifies CASSSLTSTDTQYF.

The gene calls are TRBV7-7 and TRBJ2-1; 10 nucleotides align to TRBD2. CDR1 and CDR2 (germline): SSHAT, FNYEAQ (reference sequence). The CDR3 contains 16 residues. The V gene end was trimmed by 5 bases and the J gene end by 7 bases; junction bases not matched to a gene: 11. The chain's CDR3 is CASSQTRTSGANEQFF. The CDR3 bases are TGTGCCAGCAGCCAGACCCGGACTAGCGGTGCGAATGAGCAGTTCTTC.